This TCR beta chain was obtained from a study of early T cells in non-severe SARS-CoV-2 infection. Whole-study context: From unsorted whole blood, bulk RNA was sequenced, and the chains remained unpaired.

From germline, CDR1 is MDHEN and CDR2 SYDVKM. V gave up 7 bases and J gave up 5 bases; unmatched junction bases: 5. This CDR3 is built from 14 residues. Broader study findings: Anti-spike CD8 responses were favored in VDJdb matching, and private and CD4 specificities were missed.

Ten or more counts support this clonotype. Antigen: not known. Researchers attached unique molecular identifiers to individual cDNA molecules. TCRdb reanalysed the 5' RACE reads using MiXCR and keeps one entry per CDR3 protein. This table has approximately 99,000 distinct CDR3 sequences, about 12% appearing once. J is TRBJ2-1 and V is TRBV28; 10 nucleotides match TRBD1. Source material: whole blood. This TCR came from an adult who was a healthcare worker with PCR-confirmed SARS-CoV-2 infection or an uninfected control (not recorded which). The CDR3 DNA reads as TGTGCCAGCAAAGGGACAGGGGCGAACAATGAGCAGTTCTTC. It yields the protein CASKGTGANNEQFF.